The 2 T cell receptor beta chains below all came from one sample that was sequenced in a study of graft-versus-host responses after intestinal transplantation. Their recognized antigens are unknown. Assay used: immunoSEQ multiplex PCR; TCRdb lists only in-frame clones, some missing. The top ten clones hold roughly 0.4% of a sample with just over 85,000 clones, under 95% of them seen once. The specimen comprised unstimulated CD8+ T cells sorted from spleen or lymph node cells, sampled before transplant. These TCRs come from a human donor who was the organ donor for an intestinal transplant.

DNA of the CDR3: TGTGCCAGCAGGGGGGAAAGGGAGGGCTATGGCTACACCTTC. This gives the protein CASRGEREGYGYTF. The chain employs TRBV6-5 and TRBJ1-2; D might be TRBD1 (5 bases). Trimming removed 6 bases at V and 4 bases at J, with 15 bases between. This CDR3 is built from 14 residues. Germline CDR1 and CDR2: MNHEY and SVGAGI.

The V gene is TRBV11-2, the J gene TRBJ2-7; D is possibly TRBD2 (6 bases). CDR1 is SGHAT and CDR2 is FQNNGV in the germline V gene. The CDR3 loop spans 13 amino acids. V was shortened by 4 bases and J by 0 bases, with 7 bases between the two germline ends. In nucleotides, the CDR3 is TGTGCCAGCAGCTCGACTAGCTCCTACGAGCAGTACTTC. Translating gives CASSSTSSYEQYF.